This TCR beta chain was recorded in a study of blood T cells in healthy people across ages. CDR1 and CDR2 (germline): LGHNT, FRNRAP. This CDR3 is 13 amino acids long. Trimming removed 6 bases from V and 5 bases from J, with 11 bases in between. Sample-barcoded 5' priming and a J-beta primer mix drove a second PCR of about 6 to 12 cycles. TCRdb re-analysed the 5' RACE reads in MiXCR, keeping a single row per CDR3 protein. This table has 1.4 million to 1.5 million distinct CDR3 sequences, about 43% appearing once. V gene TRBV12-5 combines with J gene TRBJ2-1; a weak D match, TRBD2 (6 bases). This receptor was identified in a young woman in good health. Sequenced input: blood. The CDR3 sequence: CASGSGSNNEQFF. The DNA of the CDR3 is TGTGCTAGTGGAAGCGGGTCCAACAATGAGCAGTTCTTC.